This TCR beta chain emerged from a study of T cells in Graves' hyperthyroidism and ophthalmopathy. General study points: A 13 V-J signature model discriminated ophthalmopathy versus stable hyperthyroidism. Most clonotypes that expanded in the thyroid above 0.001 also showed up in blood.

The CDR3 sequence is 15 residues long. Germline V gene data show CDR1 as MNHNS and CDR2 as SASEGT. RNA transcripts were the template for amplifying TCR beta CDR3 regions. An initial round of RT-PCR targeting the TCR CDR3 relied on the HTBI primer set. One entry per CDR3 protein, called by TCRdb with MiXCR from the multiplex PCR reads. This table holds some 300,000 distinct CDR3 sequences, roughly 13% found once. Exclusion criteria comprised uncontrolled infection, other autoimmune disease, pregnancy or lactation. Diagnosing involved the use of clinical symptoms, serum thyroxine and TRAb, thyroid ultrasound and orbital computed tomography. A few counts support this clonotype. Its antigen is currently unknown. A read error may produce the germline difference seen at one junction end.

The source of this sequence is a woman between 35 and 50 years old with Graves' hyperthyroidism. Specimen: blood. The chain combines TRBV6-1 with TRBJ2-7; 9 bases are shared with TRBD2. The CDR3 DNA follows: TGTACCAGCAGTGAATTCGCGGGAGGGCTCTACGAGCAGTACTTC. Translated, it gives CTSSEFAGGLYEQYF.